Shown below are 14 T cell receptor beta chains from a single sample sequenced in a study of molecular identifiers for immune sequencing clone quantification (dated by TCRdb to the late 2010s). The library was obtained by PCR. Sequencing instrument: NextSeq 500. Through fastp at Q25 and MiXCR, TCRdb rebuilt clones from the public reads, retaining in-frame beta chains. When rows share a CDR3 protein, they turn into one entry using the most common DNA and genes. This sample lists under 800,000 distinct CDR3 sequences; around 25% were detected once. 0.78% of the sample rests with the top ten. The specimen was naive CD8+ T cells from blood, with Jurkat cell RNA spiked in. The label giving this sample's cell subset or site can be read as: FACS-sorted CD8+CD4-CCR7+CD45RA+ naive T cells. The receptor source for this set is a human donor in good health. Some libraries in this study had Jurkat cell RNA spiked in.

This clonotype was counted ten times or more. This rearrangement joins TRBV12-3 or TRBV12-4 to TRBJ2-3; 14 bases are shared with TRBD2. This CDR3 spans 15 amino acids. V lost 6 bases to trimming and J lost 4 bases; unmatched junction nucleotides: 3. CDR3 nucleotide sequence: TGTGCCAGCAGCCCGACTAGCGGGGGGGCAGATACGCAGTATTTT. Translated: CASSPTSGGADTQYF.

As regards this clonotype: This may be a read error, as it is one base from a much larger clone. The chain has TRBV24-1 and TRBJ1-1; 7 nucleotides agree with TRBD1. The CDR3 runs 13 residues. Germline trimming cut 5 bases from V and 10 bases from J; bases unmatched to any gene: 9. Germline CDR1 KGHDR, CDR2 SFDVKD. The CDR3 here is CATSVSTGSGAFF. CDR3 sequence (DNA): TGTGCCACCAGTGTTTCGACAGGGTCCGGAGCTTTCTTT.

This clonotype was observed a handful of times. The rearrangement links TRBV27 to TRBJ2-3; unclear D gene. The V end was cut by 6 bases, the J end by 7 bases, with 20 bases between. Germline V lookup: CDR1 MNHEY, CDR2 SMNVEV (reference sequence). The CDR3 is 15 amino acids. CDR3 in DNA: TGTGCCAGCAGCAAAGACCGGGCCGGTGCTTATACGCAGTATTTT. Protein sequence: CASSKDRAGAYTQYF.

This clonotype was counted at least ten times. The V call is TRBV29-1, the J call TRBJ2-7; no definite D call. Trimming took 1 base from V and 5 from J, leaving 9 bases between them. CDR3 size: 12 residues. Germline V lookup: CDR1 SQVTM, CDR2 ANQGSEA. CDR3 residues: CSVEGQGHEQYF. As DNA, the CDR3 is TGCAGCGTTGAAGGACAAGGCCACGAGCAGTACTTC.

V and J are TRBV5-1 and TRBJ2-5, with D tentatively TRBD2 (6 bases). The CDR3 spans 15 residues. V was shortened by 4 bases and J by 5 bases, with 18 bases between the two germline ends. Germline-derived CDR1 and CDR2 are SGHRS and YFSETQ. CDR3 protein: CASSENNLGGETQYF. CDR3 nucleotides: TGCGCCAGCAGCGAAAACAATTTGGGAGGCGAGACCCAGTACTTC.

V and J are TRBV7-8 and TRBJ1-3; perhaps TRBD1 as D (6 bases). V was cut by 4 bases and J by 6 bases, with 19 bases left in between. The germline CDR1 and CDR2 sequences are SGHVS and FQNEAQ. This CDR3 comprises 16 residues. CDR3 nucleotides: TGTGCCAGCAGCTCGGGGGCGTGGGGATCGGAAAACACCATATATTTT. This sequence encodes CASSSGAWGSENTIYF.

V usage is TRBV15 and J usage is TRBJ2-3, with 7 bases identical to TRBD2. Per germline, CDR1 LNHNV and CDR2 YYDKDF (reference sequence). V lost 8 bases, J lost 2 bases, and 19 bases stayed unmatched. The CDR3 length is 18 residues. CDR3 in amino acids: CATLGENDAGVITDTQYF. DNA of the CDR3: TGTGCCACCCTGGGGGAAAATGACGCGGGAGTGATCACAGATACGCAGTATTTT.

The chain has TRBV28 and TRBJ2-5; no definite D call. V lost 5 bases and J lost 1, with 14 bases in between. Germline V lookup: CDR1 MDHEN, CDR2 SYDVKM. The CDR3 has 15 amino acids. The DNA of the CDR3 is TGTGCCAGCAGTCCTCGCCGGGCGTCCCAAGAGACCCAGTACTTC. This encodes CASSPRRASQETQYF.

This rearrangement joins TRBV3-1 to TRBJ1-6; no clear D. Trimming took off 4 bases at V and 9 bases at J, with 10 bases between the two ends. CDR3 length equals 13 residues. The V gene's germline CDR1 is LGHDT and CDR2 YNNKEL (reference sequence). CDR3 amino acids: CASSPASVSPLHF. The CDR3 nucleotides read TGTGCCAGCAGCCCAGCCTCTGTTTCACCCCTCCACTTT. Full variable domain (missing parts from reference TRBV3-1 and TRBJ1-6): DTAVSQTPKYLVTQMGNDKSIKCEQNLGHDTMYWYKQDSKKFLKIMFSYNNKELIINETVPNRFSPKSPDKAHLNLHINSLELGDSAVYFCASSPASVSPLHFGNGTRLTVT.

This clonotype was counted many times. V is TRBV20-1 and J is TRBJ1-5; D gene uncertain. V was trimmed by 0 bases and J by 5 bases, leaving 17 bases between them. The CDR3 is 16 residues long. Germline V CDR1 and CDR2: DFQATT, SNEGSKA (reference sequence). The CDR3 region has the DNA TGCAGTGCTAGAGATCTTTCGTCGGCAGGTTATCAGCCCCAGCATTTT. Its translation is CSARDLSSAGYQPQHF.

This sequence joins TRBV12-3 or TRBV12-4 and TRBJ1-5; no clear D. CDR3 length: 13 amino acids. Trimming shortened V by 8 bases and J by 6 bases, and 14 bases separated the two germline ends. The CDR3: CASSAGLGQPQHF. The CDR3 DNA reads TGTGCCAGCTCTGCAGGCTTGGGTCAGCCCCAGCATTTT.

The sample holds a few counts of this clonotype. The chain is built from TRBV5-6 and TRBJ1-5; D possibly corresponds to TRBD1 (6 bases). Trimming pared 1 base from V and 6 bases from J, leaving 8 bases between. CDR3 length: 13 amino acids. Germline CDR1 and CDR2: SGHDT and YYEEEE. As DNA, the CDR3 is TGTGCCAGCAGCTTGAGACAGGCTCAGCCCCAGCATTTT. Translating gives CASSLRQAQPQHF.

J is TRBJ2-3 and V is TRBV7-9; the match to TRBD2 covers 15 bases. Germline assignment: CDR1 SEHNR and CDR2 FQNEAQ (reference sequence). V shed 5 bases and J 0 bases; nucleotides not matched to a gene: 9. The CDR3 has 19 residues. DNA for the CDR3: TGTGCCAGCAGCCCCGGACTAGCGGGAGGGACCCCTAGCACAGATACGCAGTATTTT. It is translated as CASSPGLAGGTPSTDTQYF.

For this clonotype: A read error may be the cause here, since a much bigger clone is one base away. The V and J genes are TRBV7-9 and TRBJ2-3; 8 bases are shared with TRBD1. The CDR3 runs to 15 residues. Germline V lookup: CDR1 SEHNR, CDR2 FQNEAQ (reference sequence). CDR3 region: CASSAPGQEVYTRYF. The CDR3 DNA sequence: TGTGCCAGCAGCGCGCCGGGACAGGAGGTTTATACGCGGTATTTT.